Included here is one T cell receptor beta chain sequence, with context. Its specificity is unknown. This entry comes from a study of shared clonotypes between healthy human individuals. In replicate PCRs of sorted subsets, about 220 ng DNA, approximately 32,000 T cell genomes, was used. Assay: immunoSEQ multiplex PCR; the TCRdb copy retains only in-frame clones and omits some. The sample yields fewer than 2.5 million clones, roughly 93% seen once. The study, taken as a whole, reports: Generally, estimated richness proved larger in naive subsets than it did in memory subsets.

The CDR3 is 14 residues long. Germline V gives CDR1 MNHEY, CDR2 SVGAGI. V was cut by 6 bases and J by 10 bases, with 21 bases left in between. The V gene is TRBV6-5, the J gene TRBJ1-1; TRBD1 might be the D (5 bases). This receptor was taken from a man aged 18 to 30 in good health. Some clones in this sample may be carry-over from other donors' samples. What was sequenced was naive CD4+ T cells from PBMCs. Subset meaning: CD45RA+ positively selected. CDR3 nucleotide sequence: TGTGCCAGCAGAGGGAATTTTCCGGCTAGGGGAGCTTTCTTT. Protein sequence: CASRGNFPARGAFF.